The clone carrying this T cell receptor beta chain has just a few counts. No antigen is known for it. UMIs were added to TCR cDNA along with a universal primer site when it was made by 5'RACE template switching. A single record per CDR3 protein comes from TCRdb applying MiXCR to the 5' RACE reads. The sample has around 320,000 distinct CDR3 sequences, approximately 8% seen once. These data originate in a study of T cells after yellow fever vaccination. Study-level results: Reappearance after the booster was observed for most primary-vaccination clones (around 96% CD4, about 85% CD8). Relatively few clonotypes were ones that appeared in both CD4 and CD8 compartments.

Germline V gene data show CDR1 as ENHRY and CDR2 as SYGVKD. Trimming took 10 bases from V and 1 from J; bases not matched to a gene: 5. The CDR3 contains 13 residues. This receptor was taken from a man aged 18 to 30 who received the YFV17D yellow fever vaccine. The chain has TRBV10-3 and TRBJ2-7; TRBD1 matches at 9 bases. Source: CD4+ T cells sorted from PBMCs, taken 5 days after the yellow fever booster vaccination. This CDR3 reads CATSTGGSYEQYF. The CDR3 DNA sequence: TGTGCCACCTCGACAGGGGGGTCCTACGAGCAGTACTTC.